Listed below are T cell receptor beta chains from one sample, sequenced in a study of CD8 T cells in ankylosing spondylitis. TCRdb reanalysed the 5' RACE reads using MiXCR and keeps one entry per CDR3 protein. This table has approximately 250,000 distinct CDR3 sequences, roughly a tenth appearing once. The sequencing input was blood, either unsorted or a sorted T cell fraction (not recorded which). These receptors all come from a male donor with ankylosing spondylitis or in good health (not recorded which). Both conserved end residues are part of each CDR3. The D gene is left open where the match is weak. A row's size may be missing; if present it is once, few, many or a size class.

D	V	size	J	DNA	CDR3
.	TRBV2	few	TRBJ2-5	TGTGCCAGCAGGACTGGACTGAGTCAAGAGACCCAGTACTTC	CASRTGLSQETQYF
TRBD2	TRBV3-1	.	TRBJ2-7	TGTGCCAGCAGCCAAACCCCCGGGACTAGTAACGAGCATTACTTC	CASSQTPGTSNEHYF
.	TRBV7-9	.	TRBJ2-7	TGTGCCAGCAGCCAAGACAGCTGGGAGCAGTACTTC	CASSQDSWEQYF
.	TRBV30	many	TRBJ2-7	TGTGCCTGGAGGCTAGCTAACGAGCAGTACTTC	CAWRLANEQYF
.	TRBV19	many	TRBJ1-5	TGTGCCAGTACGGTGGGGATGAGGCAGCCCCAGCATTTT	CASTVGMRQPQHF
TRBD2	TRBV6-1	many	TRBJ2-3	TGTGCCAGCAGTATTCTTAGTCGGCGGGGGAGAGATACGCAGTATTTT	CASSILSRRGRDTQYF
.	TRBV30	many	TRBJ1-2	TGTGCCAGCACAACCGGCTACACCTTC	CASTTGYTF
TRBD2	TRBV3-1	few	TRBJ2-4	TGTGCCAGCAGCCACGGACTAGCGGGGGTCAAAAACATTCAGTACTTC	CASSHGLAGVKNIQYF
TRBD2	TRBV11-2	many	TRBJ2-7	TGTGCCAGCAGCTTAGTAGCGGGCGAAGGTATTTACGAGCAGTACTTC	CASSLVAGEGIYEQYF
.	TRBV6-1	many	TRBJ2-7	TGTGCCAGTTACATCGAGTACTACGAGCAGTACTTC	CASYIEYYEQYF
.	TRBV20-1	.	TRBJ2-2	TGCAGCGCTAGAAACCCTAGAGGGAACACCGGGGAGCTGTTTTTT	CSARNPRGNTGELFF
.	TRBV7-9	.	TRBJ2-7	TGTGCCAGCAGCTTAGTTCGGCAGGGCGAGCAGTACTTC	CASSLVRQGEQYF
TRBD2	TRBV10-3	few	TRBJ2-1	TGTGCCGTCAGACAGACTAGCGGGACCTACAATGAGCAGTTCTTC	CAVRQTSGTYNEQFF
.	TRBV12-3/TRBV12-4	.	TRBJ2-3	TGTGCCAGCCTTCGATCTAGCACAGATACGCAGTATTTT	CASLRSSTDTQYF
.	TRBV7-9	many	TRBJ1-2	TGTGCCAGCAGCGTAGGGAACTATGGCTACACCTTC	CASSVGNYGYTF
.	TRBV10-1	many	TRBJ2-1	TGCGCCAGCAGTGAACCGGGGTCTGAGCAGTTCTTC	CASSEPGSEQFF
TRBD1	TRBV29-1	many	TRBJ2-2	TGCAGCGTTGACAGGGGGACAGCCGGGGAGCTGTTTTTT	CSVDRGTAGELFF
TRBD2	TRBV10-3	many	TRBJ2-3	TGTGCCATCAGGGGGACTAGCGGGAGCAGAGCGGATACGCAGTATTTT	CAIRGTSGSRADTQYF
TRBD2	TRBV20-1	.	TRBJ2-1	TGCTGTGCTAGTCTGCGAAGCGGGAGATCCTACAATGAGCAGTTCTTC	CCASLRSGRSYNEQFF
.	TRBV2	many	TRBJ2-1	TGTGCCAGCGGAGGACGGAGCTCCTACAATGAGCAGTTCTTC	CASGGRSSYNEQFF
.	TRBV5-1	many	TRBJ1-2	TGCGCCAGCAGCTTGGTCGTCAGTATGGGCTACACCTTC	CASSLVVSMGYTF
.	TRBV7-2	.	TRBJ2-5	TGTGCCAGCAGCCTAGGGTTGGAGACCCAGTACTTC	CASSLGLETQYF
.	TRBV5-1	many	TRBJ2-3	TGCGCCAGCAGCTTTGGGTCCGATACGCAGTATTTT	CASSFGSDTQYF
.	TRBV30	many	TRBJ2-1	TGTGCCTGGAGCCACCCCCCTGGCGGGGTAGGAAGTAATGAGCAGTTCTTC	CAWSHPPGGVGSNEQFF
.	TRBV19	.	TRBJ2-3	TGTGCCAGCCAACCCGCAGGGATTAGGGCGCAGTATTTT	CASQPAGIRAQYF
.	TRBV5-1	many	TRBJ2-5	TGCGCCAGCAGCCGCGGGTCCGGAGAGTCCCAGTACTTC	CASSRGSGESQYF
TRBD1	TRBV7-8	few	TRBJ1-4	TGTGCCAGCAGCCCTCGGACAGGGGATGAAAAACTGTTTTTT	CASSPRTGDEKLFF
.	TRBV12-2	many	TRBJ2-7	TGTGCAAGTCGCTTAGTTTTTATTTCGGCTAGCGGGAGTCGTTCCTACGAGCAGTACTTC	CASRLVFISASGSRSYEQYF